Reported below is one T cell receptor (beta chain). Between the trimmed V and J ends, which lost 4 bases and 4 bases, there was a span of 18 bases. CDR1 is SGHTS, CDR2 YDEGEE, per germline. The CDR3 loop spans 16 amino acids. This entry is derived from a study of T cell changes during pregnancy in multiple sclerosis. Method: immunoSEQ multiplex PCR; TCRdb's copy keeps in-frame clones and lacks some. Counted here are 42,000 or so clones, roughly 93% occurring once; the ten biggest clones make up about 8%. Specimen: CD8+ T cells from peripheral blood mononuclear cells, collected in the third trimester of pregnancy. This TCR derives from a female donor with multiple sclerosis, enrolled in a pregnancy study. The chain combines TRBV5-8 with TRBJ2-1, with D possibly being TRBD2 (6 bases). As DNA, the CDR3 is TGTGCCAGCAGCCTGCTTGGAGGGCCAGGATACAATGAGCAGTTCTTC. Translating gives CASSLLGGPGYNEQFF.